This TCR beta chain was retrieved from a study of Graves' ophthalmopathy and Graves' hyperthyroidism. Whole-study results and caveats: Blood contained most expanded thyroid clonotypes exceeding 0.001 frequency.

Amplification of the TCR beta CDR3 regions used RNA transcripts (as template). Investigators did first-round RT-PCR with HTBI primers, then second-round multiplex PCR. From the multiplex PCR reads, TCRdb called clonotypes with MiXCR, one entry per CDR3 protein. The repertoire holds hundreds of thousands of distinct CDR3 sequences, with over 40% as singletons. This clonotype showed up many times. The antigen remains unidentified. Ophthalmopathy was moderately-to-severely active, CAS at least 3, NOSPECS at least 4, lasting under 3 months. Orbital computed tomography, together with clinical symptoms, serum thyroxine, TRAb and thyroid ultrasound, was used for diagnosis. The CDR3 sequence is 16 residues long. The V end was cut by 6 bases, the J end by 5 bases, with 22 bases between. In germline, CDR1 is MNHNY, CDR2 SVGAGI (reference sequence).

Sequences were obtained from peripheral blood. The chain joins TRBV6-6 to TRBJ1-2; D not resolved. This clonotype originated in an adult man with Graves' ophthalmopathy. The CDR3 protein is CASSQPHIGGSYGYTF. The CDR3 coding sequence is TGTGCCAGCAGCCAACCTCATATAGGAGGGTCGTATGGCTACACCTTC.